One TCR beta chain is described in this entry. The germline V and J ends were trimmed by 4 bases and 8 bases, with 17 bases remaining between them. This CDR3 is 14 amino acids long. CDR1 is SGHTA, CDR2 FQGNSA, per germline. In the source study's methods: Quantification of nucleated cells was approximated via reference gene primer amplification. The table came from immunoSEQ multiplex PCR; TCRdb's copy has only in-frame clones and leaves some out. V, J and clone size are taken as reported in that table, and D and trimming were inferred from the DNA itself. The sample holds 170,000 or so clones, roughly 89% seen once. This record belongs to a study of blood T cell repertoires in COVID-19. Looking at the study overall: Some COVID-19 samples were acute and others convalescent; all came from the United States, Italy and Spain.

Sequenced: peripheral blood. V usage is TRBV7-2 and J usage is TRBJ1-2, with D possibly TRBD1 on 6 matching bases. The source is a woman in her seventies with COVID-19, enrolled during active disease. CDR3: CASSSRGEEEGYTF. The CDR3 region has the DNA TGTGCCAGCAGCTCCAGGGGAGAAGAAGAAGGCTACACCTTC.